This T cell receptor beta chain was identified in a study of T cells in localized non-small cell lung cancer (dated by TCRdb to the early 2020s). For context, the study as a whole: T cell repertoires of 200 to 250 early-stage NSCLC patients were analyzed, with tumors being compared against uninvolved tumor-adjacent lungs. The cohort consisted of 200 to 250 treatment-naive NSCLC patients whose localized lung tumors had been resected. The mean age of the NSCLC patients was under 70 years, with approximately 130 men and approximately 100 women. The paper as a whole reports these results and caveats: Because multi-region tumor sequencing was not done, intratumor heterogeneity could not be ruled out. Uninvolved tumor-adjacent lung showed the highest T cell clonality, higher than tumor, which suggests more focused antigenic responses in the adjacent lung. Because the study design was exploratory, TCR variables were selected using unadjusted p-values without false-discovery rate correction. Of the top 100 tumor clones, a median of approximately 60 were detected in paired uninvolved adjacent lung; about 26 were also among that lung's top 100. Higher T cell density in blood was associated with longer overall survival, whereas higher clonality in adjacent lung was associated with shorter survival.

At diagnosis, tumor, uninvolved tumor-adjacent lung and peripheral blood were collected and then preserved as a mix of FFPE and fresh-frozen material. For TCR repertoire profiling, blood samples were analyzed in the form of peripheral blood mononuclear cells. As to this clone: The clone's antigen remains unknown. Base-call qualities are not available, and no considerably larger clone is one nucleotide away.

V and J are trimmed by 5 bases and 2 bases, and the gene matches miss 6 bases of the junction. From a lookup of the germline V gene, CDR1 and CDR2 are MNHNS and SASEGT. CDR3 length: 14 amino acids, cysteine to phenylalanine. Only the CDR3 part of the read is kept: 42 bases, read in frame from the first base. TCR beta CDR3 regions were sequenced from DNA using the immunoSEQ Assay. The authors processed their data as follows. To compute T cell density, TCR beta template counts were normalized to usable DNA, which was estimated by amplifying housekeeping genes. The preseqR package was used to estimate richness by extrapolating to 400,000 templates for PBMC samples and to 120,000 templates for tissue samples. Clonality was taken to be one minus Pielou's evenness. Tissue-enriched TCRs were identified through differential abundance testing performed on productive amino-acid clonotypes, with a minimum total count of 5 and an alpha of 0.1. The Jaccard Index and the Morisita Overlap Index were used to measure how much the repertoires overlapped between compartments. GLIPH grouped TCR beta CDR3s together with public tetramer-defined viral CDR3s, and a viral motif had to include at least three viral sequences and also show V-gene enrichment. This is the immuneACCESS table as TCRdb keeps it, with only in-frame sequences that have V and J called. A part of the clones is gone; compared with another copy, unresolved V genes explain less than half, and the rest is unexplained. V, J and clone size reflect that table, while D and trimming were determined from the DNA. For this sample the table gives tens of thousands of clones, of which around nine tenths were detected only once. The ten largest clones capture about 20% of the sample.

The TCR originated in a woman between 35 and 75 years old with stage I squamous cell lung carcinoma. The V and J genes are TRBV6-1 and TRBJ2-7, with 7 junctional bases fitting TRBD1. The source material was peripheral blood, sampled before any cancer treatment. The sequenced DNA: TGTGCCAGCAGTATCCTCAGGGGGACCTACGAGCAGTACTTC. Its product reads: CASSILRGTYEQYF.